These T cell receptor beta chains were read from a single sample in a study of cytomegalovirus exposure and HLA in healthy donors. The data were produced by immunoSEQ multiplex PCR, yet TCRdb's version contains in-frame clones alone and is incomplete. This repertoire shows over 150,000 clones, 60% to 85% found once; its top ten account for 1.5% to 1.7%. Sequencing was performed on PBMCs. The receptors shown here come from a girl aged 10-17 years in good health and CMV-seropositive. Both conserved end residues are part of each CDR3. The D gene is left open where the match is weak. Only some rows state a clone size, as once, few, many or a class for expanded clones.

v_gene,j_gene,abundance,d_gene,CDR3aa,CDR3nt
TRBV14,TRBJ2-1,once,-,CASSQLGQDYNEQFF,TGTGCCAGCAGCCAACTAGGACAAGACTACAATGAGCAGTTCTTC
TRBV18,TRBJ1-1,-,-,CASSPYDLGTEAFF,TGTGCCAGCTCACCATATGATCTCGGCACTGAAGCTTTCTTT
TRBV18,TRBJ1-4,-,-,CASSPPAREGEKLFF,TGTGCCAGCTCACCACCGGCCAGGGAAGGGGAAAAACTGTTTTTT
TRBV4-1,TRBJ2-1,once,TRBD2,CASSQKAPGTSLSNEQFF,TGCGCCAGCAGCCAAAAGGCCCCAGGGACTAGCTTAAGCAATGAGCAGTTCTTC
TRBV5-4,TRBJ1-1,-,TRBD1,CASSTGQGSTEAFF,TGTGCCAGCAGCACCGGACAGGGAAGCACTGAAGCTTTCTTT
TRBV14,TRBJ2-5,-,TRBD2,CASSQPGLAGIETQYF,TGTGCCAGCAGCCAACCGGGGCTAGCGGGGATCGAGACCCAGTACTTC
TRBV5-6,TRBJ2-7,-,-,CASSPLGGDTYEQYF,TGTGCCAGCAGCCCCCTGGGCGGGGATACCTACGAGCAGTACTTC
TRBV10-3,TRBJ2-7,-,TRBD1,CAISGDREYYEQYF,TGTGCCATCAGTGGGGACAGGGAATACTACGAGCAGTACTTC
TRBV5-1,TRBJ2-7,once,-,CASSLREADGSYEQYF,TGCGCCAGCAGCTTGCGAGAGGCCGATGGCTCCTACGAGCAGTACTTC
TRBV4-1,TRBJ1-1,-,TRBD1,CASSQGLSGTGGPEAFF,TGCGCCAGCAGCCAAGGATTGTCCGGGACAGGGGGCCCTGAAGCTTTCTTT
TRBV2,TRBJ1-1,-,TRBD1,CASSGAVGGEDTEAFF,TGTGCCAGCAGTGGGGCGGTAGGGGGCGAGGACACTGAAGCTTTCTTT
TRBV6-1,TRBJ2-3,few,TRBD2,CASSEASGGPTDTQYF,TGTGCCAGCAGTGAAGCCTCGGGGGGGCCTACAGATACGCAGTATTTT
TRBV5-1,TRBJ1-2,-,TRBD1,CASSSTGGWVYGYTF,TGCGCCAGCAGCTCTACAGGGGGCTGGGTCTATGGCTACACCTTC
TRBV10-3,TRBJ2-5,-,-,CAISVVGEETQYF,TGTGCCATCAGTGTGGTAGGGGAAGAGACCCAGTACTTC
TRBV4-3,TRBJ2-2,-,TRBD2,CASSQEASGAVGELFF,TGCGCCAGCAGCCAAGAGGCTAGCGGGGCAGTCGGGGAGCTGTTTTTT
TRBV11-2,TRBJ1-5,-,TRBD1,CASRLDRVHLWGQPQHF,TGTGCCAGCCGATTAGACAGGGTACATCTTTGGGGTCAGCCCCAGCATTTT
TRBV7-2,TRBJ2-1,-,-,CASSLGGGTYNEQFF,TGTGCCAGCAGCTTAGGAGGCGGAACCTACAATGAGCAGTTCTTC
TRBV5-1,TRBJ2-7,-,-,CASSFSLGSYEQYF,TGCGCCAGCAGCTTCTCCCTTGGGAGTTACGAGCAGTACTTC
TRBV18,TRBJ1-2,-,-,CASSPPERGLNGYTF,TGTGCCAGCTCACCACCGGAAAGGGGATTAAACGGCTACACCTTC
TRBV6-5,TRBJ2-7,-,-,CASSWMQGSYEQYF,TGTGCCAGCAGTTGGATGCAGGGGTCGTACGAGCAGTACTTC
TRBV5-4,TRBJ2-7,-,-,CASSSLGGRGHEQYF,TGTGCCAGCAGCTCTCTGGGTGGTAGGGGCCACGAGCAGTACTTC
TRBV18,TRBJ1-5,few,-,CASSPGLFNQPQHF,TGTGCCAGCTCACCAGGACTCTTCAATCAGCCCCAGCATTTT
TRBV5-1,TRBJ2-5,-,TRBD2,CASSLQAGGQETQYF,TGCGCCAGCAGCTTGCAAGCGGGGGGCCAAGAGACCCAGTACTTC
TRBV7-2,TRBJ2-7,-,-,CASSLGGASTYEQYF,TGTGCCAGCAGCTTAGGAGGCGCATCTACGTACGAGCAGTACTTC
TRBV27,TRBJ1-5,few,-,CASSFGGNQPQHF,TGTGCCAGCAGTTTTGGAGGCAATCAGCCCCAGCATTTT
TRBV7-2,TRBJ1-5,-,-,CASSLGTPGGPQHF,TGTGCCAGCAGCTTAGGGACTCCGGGGGGACCCCAGCATTTT
TRBV6-5,TRBJ2-2,-,-,CASSLAGTHTGELFF,TGTGCCAGCAGTTTGGCGGGGACCCACACCGGGGAGCTGTTTTTT
TRBV9,TRBJ1-2,-,-,CASSVGRFDGYTF,TGTGCCAGCAGCGTAGGGAGGTTCGATGGCTACACCTTC
TRBV7-8,TRBJ2-3,-,TRBD2,CASSFLLSGGADTQYF,TGTGCCAGCAGCTTCCTACTTAGCGGGGGGGCAGATACGCAGTATTTT
TRBV6-1,TRBJ2-7,-,-,CASSLLGVYEQYF,TGTGCCAGCAGTCTACTAGGTGTTTACGAGCAGTACTTC
TRBV19,TRBJ1-6,-,TRBD1,CASTLGQVDSPLHF,TGTGCCAGTACCCTGGGACAGGTGGATTCACCCCTCCACTTT
TRBV29-1,TRBJ1-1,-,TRBD1,CSTRDRDHTEAFF,TGCAGCACCCGGGACAGGGATCACACTGAAGCTTTCTTT
TRBV11-3,TRBJ2-5,-,TRBD2,CASSPGGGASKETQYF,TGTGCCAGCAGCCCAGGCGGGGGGGCATCGAAAGAGACCCAGTACTTC
TRBV9,TRBJ1-1,-,TRBD1,CASSVDGRGTSEAFF,TGTGCCAGCAGCGTAGACGGCAGGGGGACTTCTGAAGCTTTCTTT
TRBV2,TRBJ2-7,few,TRBD1,CASSWTGSSYEQYF,TGTGCCAGCAGCTGGACAGGGTCGAGTTACGAGCAGTACTTC
TRBV12-5,TRBJ2-3,few,TRBD2,CARPGGGRGTDTQYF,TGTGCTAGGCCTGGGGGAGGGAGAGGCACAGATACGCAGTATTTT